This T cell receptor (beta chain) came from a study of OX40 agonist ivuxolimab in advanced cancers. CDR3 length: 16 amino acids. In germline, CDR1 is SEHNR, CDR2 FQNEAQ (reference sequence). V shed 3 bases and J shed 0 bases, with 12 bases lying between them. Some clones are missing from TCRdb's copy, which holds only in-frame ones; the method was immunoSEQ multiplex PCR. The sample carries approximately 100,000 clones, around 90% recorded once. The source material was CD4+ or CD8+ T cells sorted from blood, sampled in a trial of the OX40 agonist ivuxolimab. The TCR comes from an adult with an advanced solid tumor such as melanoma, head and neck, liver or kidney cancer. This sequence joins TRBV7-9 and TRBJ1-3, with a weak D call TRBD1 (6 bases). The CDR3 is CASSFSQGYSGNTIYF. CDR3 DNA sequence: TGTGCCAGCAGCTTCTCACAGGGATACTCTGGAAACACCATATATTTT.